The sequence of this T cell receptor beta chain was determined in a study of cytomegalovirus exposure and HLA in healthy donors. About the research overall: Some 85 million unique TCRs from HLA-typed donors were held in an early data release. Study-level points and caveats: A prior analysis recorded that most TCR beta V segments were productive about 87% or about 30% of the time. Later genetic work tied a missense DCLRE1C variant to beta-chain V and J trimming.

On this clone itself: Its antigen is currently unknown.

PCR was performed using 60 Vbeta and 13 Jbeta primers. Produced via immunoSEQ multiplex PCR; TCRdb's table is partial and in-frame only. The data contain approximately 40,000 clones, about nine tenths of them seen just once; the ten biggest clones take up approximately 10%. There are 15 residues in the CDR3. Per germline, CDR1 LGHNA and CDR2 YNFKEQ. V lost 0 bases to trimming and J lost 0 bases; unmatched junction nucleotides: 2. Sequenced input: PBMCs. The chain has TRBV4-2 and TRBJ2-7, with 7 nucleotides matching TRBD1. The source is a woman in her 40s in good health and CMV-seropositive. The CDR3 here is CASSQDRDSSYEQYF. DNA for the CDR3: TGTGCCAGCAGCCAAGACAGGGACAGCTCCTACGAGCAGTACTTC.